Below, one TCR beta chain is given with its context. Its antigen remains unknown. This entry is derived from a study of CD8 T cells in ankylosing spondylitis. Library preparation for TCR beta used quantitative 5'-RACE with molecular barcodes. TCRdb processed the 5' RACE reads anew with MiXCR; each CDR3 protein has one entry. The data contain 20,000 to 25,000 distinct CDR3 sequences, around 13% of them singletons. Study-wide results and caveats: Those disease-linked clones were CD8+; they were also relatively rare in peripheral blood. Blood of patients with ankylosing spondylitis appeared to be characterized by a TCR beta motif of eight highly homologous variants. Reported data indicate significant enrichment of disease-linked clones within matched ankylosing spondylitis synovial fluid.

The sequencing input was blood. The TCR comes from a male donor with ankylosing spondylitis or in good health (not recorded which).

CDR3 sequence (DNA): TGCGCCAGCAGCCAAGATTACGGTACTAGTGAGCAGTACTTC. Amino acids: CASSQDYGTSEQYF. The chain uses TRBV4-3 and TRBJ2-7; TRBD2 might be the D (5 bases). The germline gives CDR1 LGHNA, CDR2 YSLEER. V lost 0 bases and J 7 bases, leaving 13 bases between the germline ends. There are 14 residues in the CDR3.